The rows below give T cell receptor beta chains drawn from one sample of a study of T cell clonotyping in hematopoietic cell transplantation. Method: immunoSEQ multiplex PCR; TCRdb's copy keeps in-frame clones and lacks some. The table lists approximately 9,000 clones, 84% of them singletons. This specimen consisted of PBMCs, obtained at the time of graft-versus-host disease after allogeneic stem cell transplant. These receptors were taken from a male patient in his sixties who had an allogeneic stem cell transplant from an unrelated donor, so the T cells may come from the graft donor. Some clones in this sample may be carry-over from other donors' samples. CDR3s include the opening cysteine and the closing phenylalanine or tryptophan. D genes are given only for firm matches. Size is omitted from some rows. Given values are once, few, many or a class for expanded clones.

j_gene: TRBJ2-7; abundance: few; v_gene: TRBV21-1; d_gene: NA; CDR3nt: TGTGCCAGCAGCAAAGCCGAGACAGGTTACTACGAGCAGTACTTC; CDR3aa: CASSKAETGYYEQYF
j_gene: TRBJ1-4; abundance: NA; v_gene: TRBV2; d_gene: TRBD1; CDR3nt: TGTGCCAGCCAAAGGACAGGGGTGTTTGAAAAACTGTTTTTT; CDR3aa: CASQRTGVFEKLFF
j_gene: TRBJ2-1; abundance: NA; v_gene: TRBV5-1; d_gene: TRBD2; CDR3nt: TGCGCCAGCAGCTTGGCAGGACTAGCCAATGAGCAGTTCTTC; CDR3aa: CASSLAGLANEQFF
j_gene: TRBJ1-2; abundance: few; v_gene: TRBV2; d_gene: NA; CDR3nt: TGTGCCAGCAGTGTAGACAATAACTATGGCTACACCTTC; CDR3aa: CASSVDNNYGYTF
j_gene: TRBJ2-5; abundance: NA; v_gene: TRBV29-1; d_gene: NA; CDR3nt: TGCAGCGCAACAGGGATCATCCAAGAGACCCAGTACTTC; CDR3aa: CSATGIIQETQYF
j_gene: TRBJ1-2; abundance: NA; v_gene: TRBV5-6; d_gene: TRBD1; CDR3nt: TGTGCCAGCAGCACGGGGACAGGGGGCGATTGGTATGGCTACACCTTC; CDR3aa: CASSTGTGGDWYGYTF
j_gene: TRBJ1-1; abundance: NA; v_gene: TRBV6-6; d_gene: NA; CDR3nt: TGTGCCAGCAGTCTAGCTTTCTTT; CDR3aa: CASSLAFF
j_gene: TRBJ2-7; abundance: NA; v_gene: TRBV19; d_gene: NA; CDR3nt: TGTGCCAGTAGTATTTATGCAGGGAGATCCTACGAGCAGTACTTC; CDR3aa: CASSIYAGRSYEQYF
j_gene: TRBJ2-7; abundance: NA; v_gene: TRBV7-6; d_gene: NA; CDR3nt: TGTGCCAGCAGCCCTAATGACTACGAGCAGTACTTC; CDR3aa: CASSPNDYEQYF
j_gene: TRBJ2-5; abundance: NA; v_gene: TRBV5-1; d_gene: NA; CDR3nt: TGCGCCAGCAGCTTGTCAGGGCCTCCTCAAGAGACCCAGTACTTC; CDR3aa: CASSLSGPPQETQYF
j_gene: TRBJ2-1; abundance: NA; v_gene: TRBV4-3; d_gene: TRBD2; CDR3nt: TGCGCCAGCAGCCAAGAAGCGGGGGGCGTATACAATGAGCAGTTCTTC; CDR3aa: CASSQEAGGVYNEQFF
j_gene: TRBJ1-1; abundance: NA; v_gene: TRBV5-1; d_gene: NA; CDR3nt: TGCGCCAGCAGCCTAACGAACGGTGGGGACATGAACACTGAAGCTTTCTTT; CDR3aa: CASSLTNGGDMNTEAFF
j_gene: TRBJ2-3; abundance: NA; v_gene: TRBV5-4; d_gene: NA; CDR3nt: TGTGCCAGCAGCTTCGATGAAGATACGCAGTATTTT; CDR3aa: CASSFDEDTQYF
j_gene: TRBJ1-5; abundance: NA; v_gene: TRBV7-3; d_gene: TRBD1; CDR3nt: TGTGCCAGCAGGCGGGACAGCGAGAATCAGCCCCAGCATTTT; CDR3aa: CASRRDSENQPQHF
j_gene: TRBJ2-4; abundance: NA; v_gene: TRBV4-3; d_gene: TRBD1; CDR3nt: TGCGCCAGCAGCGCCCGGGACAGGGGGGCTCCGAGTTCCAAAAACATTCAGTACTTC; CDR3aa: CASSARDRGAPSSKNIQYF
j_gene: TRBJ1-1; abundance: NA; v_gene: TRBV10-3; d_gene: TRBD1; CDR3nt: TGTGCCATCAGTGGACAGGGCGGCACTGAAGCTTTCTTT; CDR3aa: CAISGQGGTEAFF
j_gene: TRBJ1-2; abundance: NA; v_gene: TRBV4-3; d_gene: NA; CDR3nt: TGCGCCAGCAGCCAAGATCGGAGGGGACCTATCTATGGCTACACCTTC; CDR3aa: CASSQDRRGPIYGYTF
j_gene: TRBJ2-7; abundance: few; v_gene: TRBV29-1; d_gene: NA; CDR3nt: TGCAGCGTTGAAGAGACGGGGGATGGGACCCTGGACCACGAGCAGTACTTC; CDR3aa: CSVEETGDGTLDHEQYF
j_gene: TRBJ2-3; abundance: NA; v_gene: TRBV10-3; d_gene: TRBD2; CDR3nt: TGTGCCATCAGTGCATCTAGCGGGGGGGCCACCGGCACAGATACGCAGTATTTT; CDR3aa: CAISASSGGATGTDTQYF
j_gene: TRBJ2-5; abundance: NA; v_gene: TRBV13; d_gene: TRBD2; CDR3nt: TGTGCCAGCAGCTCGAGCCACGGAGACGGGGGGGTCGGGACCCAGTACTTC; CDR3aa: CASSSSHGDGGVGTQYF
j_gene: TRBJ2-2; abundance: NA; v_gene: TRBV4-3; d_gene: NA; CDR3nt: TGCGCCAGCAGCCGCGGGGGCAGTCTCAGAATCGCCGGGGAGCTGTTTTTT; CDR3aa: CASSRGGSLRIAGELFF
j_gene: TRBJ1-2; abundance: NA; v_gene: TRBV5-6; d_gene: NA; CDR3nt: TGTGCCAGCAGATACTCAGGGGTCTTCTATGGCTACACCTTC; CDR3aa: CASRYSGVFYGYTF
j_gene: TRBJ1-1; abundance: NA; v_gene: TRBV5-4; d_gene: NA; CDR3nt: TGTGCCAGCAGCTTGAACGGTTGGAGCACTGAAGCTTTCTTT; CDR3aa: CASSLNGWSTEAFF
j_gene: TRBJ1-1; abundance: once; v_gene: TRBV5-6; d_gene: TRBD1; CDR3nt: TGTGCCAGCAGCTTGCAGGGGGCGGGAGTTATGAACACTGAAGCTTTCTTT; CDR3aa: CASSLQGAGVMNTEAFF
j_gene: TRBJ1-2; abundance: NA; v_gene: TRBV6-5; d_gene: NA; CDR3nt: TGTGCCAGCAGTGTACAGGGATCAGCTAACTATGGCTACACCTTC; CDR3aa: CASSVQGSANYGYTF
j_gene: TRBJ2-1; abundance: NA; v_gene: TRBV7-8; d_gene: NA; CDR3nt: TGTGCCAGCAGCCACCCAGACAGGGAGGATGAGCAGTTCTTC; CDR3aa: CASSHPDREDEQFF
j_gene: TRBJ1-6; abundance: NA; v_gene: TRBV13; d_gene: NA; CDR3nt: TGTGCCAGCAGCTTAACCCCCAGGGATTCACCCCTCCACTTT; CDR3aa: CASSLTPRDSPLHF
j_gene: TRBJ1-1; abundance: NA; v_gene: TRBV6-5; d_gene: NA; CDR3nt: TGTGCCAGCAGTTACTCCCGACAGAGAACTGAAGCTTTCTTT; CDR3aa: CASSYSRQRTEAFF
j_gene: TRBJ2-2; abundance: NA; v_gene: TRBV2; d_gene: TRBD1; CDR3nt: TGTGCCAGCAGTTACACCGGGACAGTAACCGGGGAGCTGTTTTTT; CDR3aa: CASSYTGTVTGELFF
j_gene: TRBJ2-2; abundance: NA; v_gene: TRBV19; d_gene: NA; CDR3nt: TGTGCCAGTAGTACGGACGATTCGAACACCGGGGAGCTGTTTTTT; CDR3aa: CASSTDDSNTGELFF
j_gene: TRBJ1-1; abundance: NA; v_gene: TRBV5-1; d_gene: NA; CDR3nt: TGCGCCAGCAGCTTGCTCGCAGAGAACACTGAAGCTTTCTTT; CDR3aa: CASSLLAENTEAFF
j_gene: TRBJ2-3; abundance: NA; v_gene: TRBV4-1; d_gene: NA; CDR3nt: TGCGCCAGCAGCCAAGGCTCACCAGATACGCAGTATTTT; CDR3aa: CASSQGSPDTQYF
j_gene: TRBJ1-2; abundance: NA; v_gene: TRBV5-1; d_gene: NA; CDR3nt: TGCGCCAGCAGCTTAATGGATGACGGCTATGGCTACACCTTC; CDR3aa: CASSLMDDGYGYTF
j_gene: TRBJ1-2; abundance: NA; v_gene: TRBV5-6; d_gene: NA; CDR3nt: TGTGCCAGCAGCTTTGGCCGTCCTAACTATGGCTACACCTTC; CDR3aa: CASSFGRPNYGYTF
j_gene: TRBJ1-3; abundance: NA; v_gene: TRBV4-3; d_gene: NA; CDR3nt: TGCGCCAGTATAATCACTTCGACGGGGGCTTCTGGAAACACCATATATTTT; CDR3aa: CASIITSTGASGNTIYF
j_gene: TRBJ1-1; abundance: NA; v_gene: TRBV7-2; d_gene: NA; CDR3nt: TGTGCCAGCAGCTTAGGCCTCGCCCAGATTAAATACACTGAAGCTTTCTTT; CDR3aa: CASSLGLAQIKYTEAFF
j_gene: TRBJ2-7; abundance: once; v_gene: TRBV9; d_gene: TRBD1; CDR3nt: TGTGCCAGCAGCGCGACAGGGCTAATCTACGAGCAGTACTTC; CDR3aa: CASSATGLIYEQYF
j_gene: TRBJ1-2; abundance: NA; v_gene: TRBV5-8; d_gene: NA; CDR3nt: TGTGCCAGCAGCCTAACAGGATGGTATGGCTACACCTTC; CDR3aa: CASSLTGWYGYTF
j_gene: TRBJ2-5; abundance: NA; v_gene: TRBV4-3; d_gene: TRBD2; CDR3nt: TGCGCCAGCAGCCAAGATAGGGGACTAGTTGAGACCCAGTACTTC; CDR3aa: CASSQDRGLVETQYF
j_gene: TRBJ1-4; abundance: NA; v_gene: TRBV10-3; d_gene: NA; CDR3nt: TGTGCCATCAGTGATAAGAGGGAACGAGCTAATGAAAAACTGTTTTTT; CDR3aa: CAISDKRERANEKLFF
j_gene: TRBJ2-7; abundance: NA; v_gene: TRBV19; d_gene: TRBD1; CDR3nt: TGTGCCAGTAGTTCGACCGGGACAGGGGGCTACGAGCAGTACTTC; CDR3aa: CASSSTGTGGYEQYF
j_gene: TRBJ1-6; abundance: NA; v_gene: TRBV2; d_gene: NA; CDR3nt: TGTGCCAGCAGTGTCCGGGACATTAATTCACCCCTCCACTTT; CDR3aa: CASSVRDINSPLHF
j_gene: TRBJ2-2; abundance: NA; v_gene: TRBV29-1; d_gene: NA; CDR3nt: TGCAGCGTTGGGACAGTTTCCACCGGGGAGCTGTTTTTT; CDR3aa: CSVGTVSTGELFF
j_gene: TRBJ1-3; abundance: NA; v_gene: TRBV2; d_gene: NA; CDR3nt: TGTGCCAGCAACCCCACCGGGACGGACTCTGGAAACACCATATATTTT; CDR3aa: CASNPTGTDSGNTIYF
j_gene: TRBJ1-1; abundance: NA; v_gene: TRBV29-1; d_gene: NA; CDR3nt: TGCAGCGTTGAACAGGGACGGTACACTGAAGCTTTCTTT; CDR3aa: CSVEQGRYTEAFF
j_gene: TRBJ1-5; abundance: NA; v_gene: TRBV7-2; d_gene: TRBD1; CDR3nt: TGTGCCAGCAGCTTAGCGGGTGGGACAGCCTATCAGCCCCAGCATTTT; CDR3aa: CASSLAGGTAYQPQHF
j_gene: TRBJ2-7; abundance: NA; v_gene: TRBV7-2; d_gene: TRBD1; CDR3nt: TGTGCCAGCAGCCTGGGGACAGGGGGCTCCTACGAGCAGTACTTC; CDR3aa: CASSLGTGGSYEQYF
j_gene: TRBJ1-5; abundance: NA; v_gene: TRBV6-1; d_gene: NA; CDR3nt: TGTGCCAGCACTAACGCTTATAGCAATCAGCCCCAGCATTTT; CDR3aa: CASTNAYSNQPQHF
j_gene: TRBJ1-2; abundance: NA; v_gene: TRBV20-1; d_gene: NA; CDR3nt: TGCAGTGCTAACTATGGCTACACCTTC; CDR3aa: CSANYGYTF
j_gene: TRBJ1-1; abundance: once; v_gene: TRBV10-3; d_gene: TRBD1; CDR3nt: TGTGCCATCAGTGAGCCGGGACAGCCGAACACTGAAGCTTTCTTT; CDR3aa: CAISEPGQPNTEAFF
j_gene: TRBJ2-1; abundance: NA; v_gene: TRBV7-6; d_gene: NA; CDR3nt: TGTGCCAGCAGCTTACTTAGGGGTAATGAGCAGTTCTTC; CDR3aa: CASSLLRGNEQFF
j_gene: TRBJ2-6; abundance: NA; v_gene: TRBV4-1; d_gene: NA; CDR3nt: TGCGCCAGCAGCCAAGATCAGGGATCTGGGGCCAACGTCCTGACTTTC; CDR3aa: CASSQDQGSGANVLTF
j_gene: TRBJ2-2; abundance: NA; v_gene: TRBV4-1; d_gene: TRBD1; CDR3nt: TGCGCCAGCAGCAACCCTAACAGGGGGCGGACCGGGGAGCTGTTTTTT; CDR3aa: CASSNPNRGRTGELFF